This TCR beta chain was obtained from a study of blood T cell repertoires in COVID-19. Study as a whole: Sites across the United States, Italy and Spain contributed samples from acute and convalescent COVID-19.

This clone is a singleton in its sample. TCRdb's copy holds only in-frame clones and misses some; the assay was immunoSEQ multiplex PCR. The table has 28,000 or so clones, about four fifths seen once. Specimen: peripheral blood. This clonotype was obtained from a human donor in a cohort sampled during active COVID-19.

The CDR3 loop is CASSPGQGGYGYTF. CDR3 bases: TGTGCCAGCAGCCCAGGACAGGGTGGTTATGGCTACACCTTC. This chain uses TRBV7-2 with TRBJ1-2; TRBD1 matches 8 bases. The germline V gene has CDR1 SGHTA and CDR2 FQGNSA. V was clipped by 5 bases and J by 5 bases; unmatched bases: 7. CDR3 size: 14 residues.